Presented here are 30 T cell receptor beta chains from one specimen sequenced in a study of cytomegalovirus exposure and HLA in healthy donors. PCR used 60 Vbeta primers and 13 Jbeta primers. TCRdb's table, derived via immunoSEQ multiplex PCR, lists solely in-frame clones and lacks some. The table includes 150,000 to 200,000 clones, roughly three quarters detected once. The sample consisted of PBMCs. The receptors here all came from a man between 18 and 29 years old in good health and CMV-seropositive.

V gene TRBV28 combines with J gene TRBJ1-6; 9 bases are shared with TRBD1. Germline loops: CDR1 MDHEN, CDR2 SYDVKM. The CDR3 runs 15 residues. V shed 7 bases and J 7 bases; nucleotides not matched to a gene: 8. The CDR3 DNA reads TGTGCCAGCAACACCGGGACAGGGCGAAATTCACCCCTCCACTTT. Its translation: CASNTGTGRNSPLHF.

V is TRBV18 and J is TRBJ1-1; D unresolved. V was pared by 6 bases and J by 1 base, with 9 bases between. The CDR3 has 13 amino acids. Germline CDR1 is KGHSH and CDR2 is LQKENI. The CDR3 DNA follows: TGTGCCAGCTCTGGGGAGGAGAACACTGAAGCTTTCTTT. Translated, it gives CASSGEENTEAFF.

The rearrangement links TRBV28 to TRBJ1-5; D is unclear. From germline, CDR1 is MDHEN and CDR2 SYDVKM. This CDR3 is built from 16 residues. V was shortened by 7 bases and J by 0 bases, with 16 bases between the two germline ends. CDR3 bases: TGTGCCAGCACCATAGGAGGCTTGACTAGCAATCAGCCCCAGCATTTT. The encoded protein is CASTIGGLTSNQPQHF.

This clone occurred once. J is TRBJ2-3 and V is TRBV7-8, with 9 bases aligning to TRBD2. CDR1 is SGHVS, CDR2 FQNEAQ, per germline. This CDR3 region has 16 residues. Germline trimming cut 1 base from V and 1 base from J; bases unmatched to any gene: 3. The CDR3 here is CASSLVASGGTDTQYF. DNA of the CDR3: TGTGCCAGCAGCTTAGTGGCTAGCGGGGGCACAGATACGCAGTATTTT. Based on the CDR3 plus reference TRBV7-8 and TRBJ2-3, the full variable domain is GAGVSQSPRYKVAKRGQDVALRCDPISGHVSLFWYQQALGQGPEFLTYFQNEAQLDKSGLPSDRFFAERPEGSVSTLKIQRTQQEDSAVYLCASSLVASGGTDTQYFGPGTRLTVL.

This clone was counted a few times. This chain joins TRBV6-5 and TRBJ1-2; 7 positions match TRBD1. Trimming took 8 bases from V and 0 from J; bases not matched to a gene: 6. The germline V gene encodes CDR1 MNHEY and CDR2 SVGAGI. This CDR3 contains 14 residues. In nucleotides, the CDR3 is TGTGCCAGCTGGGGGGACAGATCTAACTATGGCTACACCTTC. Amino acids: CASWGDRSNYGYTF.

The V call is TRBV25-1, the J call TRBJ2-1; TRBD1 matches 7 bases. This CDR3 is built from 14 residues. The J segment lost 6 bases and the V segment lost 3 bases, leaving 5 bases of the junction unmatched. Germline V gives CDR1 MGHDK, CDR2 SYGVNS. CDR3 nucleotides: TGTGCCAGCAGTGACCGGGACAGAACCAATGAGCAGTTCTTC. Translated: CASSDRDRTNEQFF.

The chain recombines TRBV15 with TRBJ1-6; 7 nucleotides align to TRBD1. Germline CDR1 and CDR2: LNHNV and YYDKDF (reference sequence). Unmatched junction bases numbered 5, after V lost 1 base and J lost 8 bases. This CDR3 comprises 15 residues. CDR3: CATSRARQGDSPLHF. The CDR3 coding sequence is TGTGCCACCAGCAGAGCCCGGCAGGGGGATTCACCCCTCCACTTT. Full variable domain (remainder filled in from reference TRBV15 and TRBJ1-6): DAMVIQNPRYQVTQFGKPVTLSCSQTLNHNVMYWYQQKSSQAPKLLFHYYDKDFNNEADTPDNFQSRRPNTSFCFLDIRSPGLGDTAMYLCATSRARQGDSPLHFGNGTRLTVT.

The V call is TRBV9, the J call TRBJ2-3, with 14 bases matching TRBD2. This CDR3 spans 22 amino acids. The V segment lost 1 base and the J segment 3 bases; nucleotides outside the gene matches: 19. CDR1 SGDLS and CDR2 YYNGEE come from the germline V gene. The CDR3 sequence: CASSVTSVGGLAGGRGTDTQYF. CDR3 bases: TGTGCCAGCAGCGTAACGTCTGTTGGAGGACTAGCGGGGGGCCGGGGGACAGATACGCAGTATTTT.

V is TRBV30 and J is TRBJ2-7; 9 nucleotides match TRBD1. There are 14 residues in the CDR3. V trimming: 3 bases; J trimming: 4 bases; junction bases outside the gene matches: 7. Germline CDR1 GTSNPN, CDR2 SVGIG (reference sequence). The CDR3 region has the DNA TGTGCCTGGAGCGCCCGGGACAGGGAATACGAGCAGTACGTC. Encoded protein: CAWSARDREYEQYV.

This clone came up a few times. The V and J genes are TRBV7-9 and TRBJ1-4, with D possibly being TRBD1 (5 bases). Germline lookup yields CDR1 SEHNR and CDR2 FQNEAQ (reference sequence). The CDR3 spans 16 residues. Trimming removed 1 base at V and 0 bases at J, with 9 bases between. The CDR3 reads CASSLGQSTTNEKLFF. CDR3 sequence (DNA): TGTGCCAGCAGCTTAGGACAGAGTACAACTAATGAAAAACTGTTTTTT.

The V call is TRBV4-1, the J call TRBJ1-6; 9 bases match TRBD1. Germline CDR1 MGHRA, CDR2 YSYEKL. The CDR3 runs 16 residues. The trim removed 4 bases at V and 7 bases at J, leaving 8 bases unmatched. Written as DNA, the CDR3 is TGCGCCAGCAGCCGAGTTCTACAGGGGGCAAATTCACCCCTCCACTTT. Translation: CASSRVLQGANSPLHF.

This chain links TRBV15 with TRBJ1-4; D remains ambiguous. V was pared by 4 bases and J by 0 bases, with 3 bases between. Germline assignment: CDR1 LNHNV and CDR2 YYDKDF (reference sequence). This CDR3 is built from 13 residues. The CDR3 DNA follows: TGTGCCACCAGCATAACAACTAATGAAAAACTGTTTTTT. Translating it yields CATSITTNEKLFF.

The CDR3 DNA sequence: TGTGCCAGCAGCCAAGATTACGTGGCCACTGAAGCTTTCTTT. It yields the protein CASSQDYVATEAFF. The rearrangement uses TRBV14 and TRBJ1-1; D gene ambiguous. The CDR3 covers 14 residues. CDR1 SGHDN and CDR2 FVKESK come from the germline V gene. V lost 0 bases and J 4 bases, leaving 9 bases between the germline ends.

The chain employs TRBV6-5 and TRBJ2-1, with D unresolved. CDR1 is MNHEY, CDR2 SVGAGI, per germline. This CDR3 region has 14 residues. Deletions cut 0 bases from V and 6 bases from J, with 9 bases between. DNA of the CDR3: TGTGCCAGCAGTTACTCGGCCGGGTTCAATGAGCAGTTCTTC. Its protein product is CASSYSAGFNEQFF.

This chain connects TRBV7-9 to TRBJ1-2; TRBD1 aligns across 12 bases. The CDR3 consists of 15 residues. Trimming took 6 bases from V and 6 from J; bases not matched to a gene: 8. Germline-derived CDR1 and CDR2 are SEHNR and FQNEAQ (reference sequence). The CDR3 protein is CASSYPGQGADGYTF. The CDR3 coding sequence is TGTGCCAGCAGTTATCCGGGACAGGGGGCTGATGGCTACACCTTC.

The J gene is TRBJ2-7, the V gene TRBV28; D might be TRBD1 (6 bases). Between the trimmed V and J ends, which lost 4 bases and 1 base, there was a span of 11 bases. Per the germline V gene, CDR1 is MDHEN and CDR2 is SYDVKM. The CDR3 covers 14 residues. The CDR3 loop is CASSYPGASYEQYV. In DNA form, the CDR3 reads TGTGCCAGCAGTTATCCAGGGGCGTCCTACGAGCAGTACGTC.

This chain links TRBV28 with TRBJ1-6; D might be TRBD1 (5 bases). The CDR3 spans 15 residues. Trimming removed 5 bases from V and 7 bases from J, with 15 bases in between. Per germline, CDR1 MDHEN and CDR2 SYDVKM. The chain's CDR3 is CASSPSWGVNSPLHF. The DNA of the CDR3 is TGTGCCAGCAGTCCCTCCTGGGGGGTAAATTCACCCCTCCACTTT.

Here the CDR3 reads CASSRYTGQNYGYTF. The CDR3 DNA is TGTGCCAGCAGCCGATATACGGGACAGAACTATGGCTACACCTTC. The chain combines TRBV14 with TRBJ1-2; TRBD1 matches at 7 bases. CDR3 length: 15 amino acids. V trimming: 4 bases; J trimming: 2 bases; junction bases outside the gene matches: 7. Germline V CDR1 and CDR2: SGHDN, FVKESK.

Only one count was recorded for this clone. This chain uses TRBV9 with TRBJ1-5; tentatively, D is TRBD1 (5 bases). This CDR3 spans 14 amino acids. The ends were cut back, 3 bases at V and 3 bases at J, with 10 bases in the middle. CDR1 and CDR2 (germline): SGDLS, YYNGEE. The CDR3: CASSAQGLNQPQHF. CDR3 DNA sequence: TGTGCCAGCAGCGCTCAGGGACTCAATCAGCCCCAGCATTTT.

In this sample, this clone turned up once. The V and J genes are TRBV30 and TRBJ1-5; the D gene is possibly TRBD1 (5 bases). Trimming took off 1 base at V and 7 bases at J, with 11 bases between the two ends. CDR1 is GTSNPN, CDR2 SVGIG, per germline (reference sequence). The CDR3 has 13 residues. In nucleotides, the CDR3 is TGTGCCTGGAGTGGGGGGGACTGGCAGCCCCAGCATTTT. Protein sequence: CAWSGGDWQPQHF. Combining the CDR3 with reference TRBV30 and TRBJ1-5 gives the whole variable domain SQTIHQWPATLVQPVGSPLSLECTVEGTSNPNLYWYRQAAGRGLQLLFYSVGIGQISSEVPQNLSASRPQDRQFILSSKKLLLSDSGFYLCAWSGGDWQPQHFGDGTRLSIL.

The gene calls are TRBV2 and TRBJ2-2, with D possibly TRBD2 on 5 matching bases. The ends were cut back, 4 bases at V and 0 bases at J, with 12 bases in the middle. The V gene's germline CDR1 is SNHLY and CDR2 FYNNEI. The CDR3 spans 16 residues. CDR3 nucleotide sequence: TGTGCCAGCAGTGCCAGCGGAGCCCCGAACACCGGGGAGCTGTTTTTT. It yields the protein CASSASGAPNTGELFF.

There are a few counts of this clone. The chain joins TRBV19 to TRBJ2-2; a weak D match, TRBD1 (5 bases). Trimming took 3 bases from V and 7 from J, leaving 12 bases between them. In germline, CDR1 is LNHDA, CDR2 SQIVND (reference sequence). CDR3 length equals 14 residues. CDR3 region: CASSMGPFDGELFF. The CDR3 nucleotides read TGTGCCAGTAGTATGGGGCCCTTCGACGGGGAGCTGTTTTTT.

V gene TRBV6-6 combines with J gene TRBJ2-5; weak D call: TRBD1 (7 bases). This CDR3 contains 16 residues. Germline V gives CDR1 MNHNY, CDR2 SVGAGI (reference sequence). V was clipped by 6 bases and J by 2 bases, with 19 bases between them. CDR3 protein: CASSDRARGGQETQYF. CDR3 sequence (DNA): TGTGCCAGCAGCGACAGGGCCAGGGGAGGTCAAGAGACCCAGTACTTC.

This clone was seen only a few times. V is TRBV5-6 and J is TRBJ1-4; the D gene is possibly TRBD1 (5 bases). Trimming took 1 base from V and 3 from J, leaving 10 bases between them. Germline loops: CDR1 SGHDT, CDR2 YYEEEE. The CDR3 covers 15 residues. CDR3 loop: CASSLKSGSNEKLFF. The CDR3 DNA reads TGTGCCAGCAGCTTGAAATCAGGGTCTAATGAAAAACTGTTTTTT.

This clone came up a few times. The V call is TRBV5-1, the J call TRBJ2-3; no definite D call. The CDR3 is 16 residues long. The germline V and J ends were trimmed by 0 bases and 0 bases, with 11 bases remaining between them. CDR1 and CDR2 (germline): SGHRS, YFSETQ. The CDR3 DNA follows: TGCGCCAGCAGCTTGGAGGCAGCGACTAGCACAGATACGCAGTATTTT. This translates into CASSLEAATSTDTQYF.

The rearrangement links TRBV28 to TRBJ1-5; no clear D gene. Germline loops: CDR1 MDHEN, CDR2 SYDVKM. Trimming removed 1 base from V and 6 bases from J, with 10 bases in between. This CDR3 has 14 amino acids. In DNA form, the CDR3 reads TGTGCCAGCAGTTTATTTCTCGGTTCTCAGCCCCAGCATTTT. Its translation is CASSLFLGSQPQHF.

This rearrangement joins TRBV5-1 to TRBJ1-2, with 8 bases lining up with TRBD1. The CDR3 totals 14 residues. With V trimmed by 5 bases and J by 5 bases, 8 bases remained unmatched. Germline V gene data show CDR1 as SGHRS and CDR2 as YFSETQ. The CDR3 DNA is TGCGCCAGCAGACCTGACAGGGGTGATTATGGCTACACCTTC. Translation: CASRPDRGDYGYTF.

The chain recombines TRBV28 with TRBJ1-5; TRBD1 matches at 7 bases. Germline V gene lookup returns CDR1 MDHEN and CDR2 SYDVKM. Trimming at V came to 1 base and at J to 6 bases, leaving 6 bases not matched to a gene. The CDR3 contains 15 residues. The CDR3 nucleotides are TGTGCCAGCAGTTTATTTCGGACAGGCCCTCAGCCCCAGCATTTT. Protein product: CASSLFRTGPQPQHF.

The chain recombines TRBV9 with TRBJ1-4, with D unclear. CDR3 size: 15 residues. Trimming cost V 1 base and J 11 bases, with 18 bases left between them. Germline loops: CDR1 SGDLS, CDR2 YYNGEE. The CDR3 DNA is TGTGCCAGCAGCGTATCCGGGAGGTCTCCGGGGAAACTGTTTTTT. It specifies CASSVSGRSPGKLFF.

V usage is TRBV11-2 and J usage is TRBJ2-1; 10 bases match TRBD2. The CDR3 runs 15 residues. The V segment lost 2 bases and the J segment 5 bases; nucleotides outside the gene matches: 3. CDR1 is SGHAT, CDR2 FQNNGV, per germline. This chain's CDR3 is CASSLPLAGDNEQFF. CDR3 sequence (DNA): TGTGCCAGCAGCTTACCCCTAGCGGGGGACAATGAGCAGTTCTTC.